These 28 T cell receptor beta chains originate from one sample sequenced in a study of long-term antiretroviral therapy in people with HIV. Version v3.0 of the immunoSEQ assay ran at survey level. Some clones are missing from TCRdb's copy, which holds only in-frame ones; the method was immunoSEQ multiplex PCR. The data show tens of thousands of clones, around four fifths seen once. Source: unsorted PBMCs, taken 0.5 years after starting antiretroviral therapy. The receptors derive from a man aged 18 to 29 with HIV.

The rearrangement links TRBV28 to TRBJ2-7; the match to TRBD2 covers 8 bases. Germline V CDR1 and CDR2: MDHEN, SYDVKM. V was pared by 7 bases and J by 3 bases, with 5 bases of the junction left unmatched. The CDR3 spans 13 residues. In DNA, the CDR3 is TGTGCCAGCAACGAAGCGGGGGACTACGAGCAGTACTTC. This gives the protein CASNEAGDYEQYF.

The CDR3 is CASGDSVYNEQFF. Here the CDR3 DNA reads TGTGCCAGCGGGGACAGTGTCTACAATGAGCAGTTCTTC. The rearrangement uses TRBV2 and TRBJ2-1; 7 bases agree with TRBD1. The CDR3 covers 13 residues. J gave up 3 bases and V 8 bases, and 4 bases lay outside the gene matches. Per the germline V gene, CDR1 is SNHLY and CDR2 is FYNNEI. Full variable domain (outside the CDR3, taken from reference TRBV2 and TRBJ2-1): EPEVTQTPSHQVTQMGQEVILRCVPISNHLYFYWYRQILGQKVEFLVSFYNNEISEKSEIFDDQFSVERPDGSNFTLKIRSTKLEDSAMYFCASGDSVYNEQFFGPGTRLTVL.

This chain joins TRBV19 and TRBJ1-1; D is ambiguous. Germline-derived CDR1 and CDR2 are LNHDA and SQIVND (reference sequence). This CDR3 spans 15 amino acids. Trimming pared 1 base from V and 0 bases from J, leaving 9 bases between. The CDR3 DNA sequence: TGTGCCAGTAGTATAGTTCGGGAGATGAACACTGAAGCTTTCTTT. Translated: CASSIVREMNTEAFF.

Written as DNA, the CDR3 is TGTGCCATCAGTGACCAGGACCGGGGTATTTTGGACTATGGCTACACCTTC. Translation gives CAISDQDRGILDYGYTF. The V call is TRBV10-3, the J call TRBJ1-2; unclear D gene. V was shortened by 3 bases and J by 3 bases, with 20 bases between the two germline ends. CDR1 and CDR2 (germline): ENHRY, SYGVKD. This CDR3 has 17 residues.

The chain has TRBV28 and TRBJ1-2; D uncertain. Germline CDR1 reads MDHEN; CDR2 reads SYDVKM. The CDR3 has 11 residues. V lost 6 bases, J lost 8 bases, and 10 bases lay in between. The chain's CDR3 is CASSYSFGYTF. The CDR3 bases are TGTGCCAGCAGCTACTCGTTCGGCTACACCTTC.

The chain recombines TRBV7-3 with TRBJ2-7; D uncertain. Germline-derived CDR1 and CDR2 are SGHTA and FQGTGA. Deletions cut 5 bases from V and 5 bases from J, with 10 bases between. This CDR3 region has 12 residues. The CDR3 protein is CASSPDGNEQYF. CDR3 in DNA: TGTGCCAGCAGCCCCGACGGCAACGAGCAGTACTTC.

V gene TRBV29-1 combines with J gene TRBJ1-4, with TRBD1 as a possible D gene (5 bases). CDR1 is SQVTM and CDR2 is ANQGSEA in the germline V gene. The length of the CDR3 is 13 residues. Trimming took off 6 bases at V and 7 bases at J, with 15 bases between the two ends. The CDR3 sequence is CSVCGGSGEKLFF. As DNA, the CDR3 is TGCAGCGTCTGTGGGGGGAGCGGTGAAAAACTGTTTTTT.

This sequence joins TRBV18 and TRBJ2-3; D is possibly TRBD1 (7 bases). Trimming took off 1 base at V and 6 bases at J, with 20 bases between the two ends. Per the germline V gene, CDR1 is KGHSH and CDR2 is LQKENI. The CDR3 runs to 17 residues. In nucleotides, the CDR3 is TGTGCCAGCTCACCACGAATGGGGAGGCAACAGGGGGATACGCAGTATTTT. This translates into CASSPRMGRQQGDTQYF.

The chain uses TRBV7-2 and TRBJ2-1, with 7 bases that match TRBD2. Germline CDR1 is SGHTA and CDR2 is FQGNSA. The CDR3 consists of 15 residues. Germline trimming cut 3 bases from V and 5 bases from J; bases unmatched to any gene: 7. As DNA, the CDR3 is TGTGCCAGCAGCTTGGGTCTAGCGGCCCACAATGAGCAGTTCTTC. Protein: CASSLGLAAHNEQFF.

This rearrangement joins TRBV2 to TRBJ1-1, with a tentative D call TRBD1 (5 bases). Germline CDR1 reads SNHLY; CDR2 reads FYNNEI. CDR3 length equals 13 residues. Trimming took off 7 bases at V and 0 bases at J, with 9 bases between the two ends. CDR3 region: CASKRGLNTEAFF. Here the CDR3 DNA reads TGTGCCAGCAAGCGGGGCCTGAACACTGAAGCTTTCTTT.

The chain couples TRBV5-1 to TRBJ2-3, with D possibly matching TRBD1 (5 bases). CDR1 is SGHRS, CDR2 YFSETQ, per germline. Trimming left V 7 bases short and J 0 bases short, with 12 bases between. The CDR3 runs to 14 residues. The CDR3 bases are TGCGCCAGCGAGGTGGGGCAAAGCACAGATACGCAGTATTTT. Its protein is CASEVGQSTDTQYF.

This rearrangement joins TRBV2 to TRBJ1-6; D uncertain. This CDR3 comprises 16 residues. V gave up 6 bases and J gave up 4 bases, with 16 bases separating them. Germline V gene data show CDR1 as SNHLY and CDR2 as FYNNEI. The CDR3 region has the DNA TGTGCCAGCAGACACATTGAGGCGGGATATAATTCACCCCTCCACTTT. This codes for CASRHIEAGYNSPLHF. Using reference TRBV2 and TRBJ1-6 for the parts outside the CDR3, the full variable domain is EPEVTQTPSHQVTQMGQEVILRCVPISNHLYFYWYRQILGQKVEFLVSFYNNEISEKSEIFDDQFSVERPDGSNFTLKIRSTKLEDSAMYFCASRHIEAGYNSPLHFGNGTRLTVT.

The chain uses TRBV28 and TRBJ2-7, with TRBD2 matching 10 bases. Germline V gene data show CDR1 as MDHEN and CDR2 as SYDVKM. The V and J ends lost 5 bases and 4 bases, in that order; junction bases with no gene match: 8. The CDR3 extends over 15 amino acids. The CDR3 here is CASSGPTSGLYEQYF. The DNA of the CDR3 is TGTGCCAGCAGTGGACCGACTAGCGGGTTATACGAGCAGTACTTC.

This sequence joins TRBV10-3 and TRBJ2-1; 7 bases are shared with TRBD1. The CDR3 is made up of 17 amino acids. Trimming at V came to 2 bases and at J to 0 bases, leaving 7 bases not matched to a gene. CDR1 and CDR2 (germline): ENHRY, SYGVKD. The CDR3 sequence is CAISEPPTGTSYNEQFF. The CDR3 bases are TGTGCCATCAGTGAGCCCCCGACAGGGACCTCCTACAATGAGCAGTTCTTC.

CDR3 sequence reads: CASQRGGSYNEQFF. As DNA, the CDR3 is TGCGCCAGCCAGCGGGGGGGCTCCTACAATGAGCAGTTCTTC. J is TRBJ2-1 and V is TRBV4-1; 10 positions agree with TRBD2. There are 14 residues in the CDR3. The germline V gene has CDR1 MGHRA and CDR2 YSYEKL. Unmatched junction bases numbered 1, after V lost 8 bases and J lost 0 bases.

CDR3 sequence: CASGSSYNSPLHF. DNA of the CDR3: TGTGCCAGCGGTAGCTCCTATAATTCACCCCTCCACTTT. The chain employs TRBV9 and TRBJ1-6; D unresolved. V was cut by 7 bases and J by 0 bases, with 5 bases left in between. There are 13 residues in the CDR3. CDR1 and CDR2 from the germline V gene are SGDLS and YYNGEE.

V usage is TRBV7-3 and J usage is TRBJ2-7; D remains unclear. Germline values: CDR1 SGHTA, CDR2 FQGTGA. V lost 4 bases and J 4 bases, leaving 11 bases between the germline ends. This CDR3 contains 13 residues. CDR3 residues: CASSYGQEYEQYF. CDR3 nucleotides: TGTGCCAGCAGCTACGGTCAAGAGTACGAGCAGTACTTC.

This chain uses TRBV19 with TRBJ2-7; no definite D call. The CDR3 runs 13 residues. CDR1 LNHDA and CDR2 SQIVND come from the germline V gene (reference sequence). Trimming cost V 3 bases and J 3 bases, with 9 bases left between them. The CDR3 nucleotides read TGTGCCAGTAGTATCTCAGGACGCTACGAGCAGTACTTC. This codes for CASSISGRYEQYF.

V and J are TRBV18 and TRBJ2-5; D ambiguous. The CDR3 has 11 amino acids. Germline V CDR1 and CDR2: KGHSH, LQKENI. V was shortened by 5 bases and J by 2 bases, with 3 bases between the two germline ends. CDR3 in amino acids: CASSKQETQYF. CDR3 DNA sequence: TGTGCCAGCTCAAAACAAGAGACCCAGTACTTC.

The chain employs TRBV7-2 and TRBJ2-3; D gene uncertain. This CDR3 region has 14 residues. Between the trimmed V and J ends, which lost 4 bases and 5 bases, there was a span of 13 bases. Germline V CDR1 and CDR2: SGHTA, FQGNSA. DNA of the CDR3: TGTGCCAGCAGCTCCTCTTCACGCGGAGATACGCAGTATTTT. This translates into CASSSSSRGDTQYF. The whole variable domain, filled in from reference TRBV7-2 and TRBJ2-3, reads GAGVSQSPSNKVTEKGKDVELRCDPISGHTALYWYRQSLGQGLEFLIYFQGNSAPDKSGLPSDRFSAERTGGSVSTLTIQRTQQEDSAVYLCASSSSSRGDTQYFGPGTRLTVL.

V gene TRBV7-3 combines with J gene TRBJ2-1, with 9 bases matching TRBD2. V was pared by 5 bases and J by 4 bases, with 12 bases of the junction left unmatched. The CDR3 contains 17 residues. Germline V lookup: CDR1 SGHTA, CDR2 FQGTGA. CDR3 sequence reads: CASSLSRGSGRYNEQFF. DNA of the CDR3: TGTGCCAGCAGCCTTAGTCGGGGGAGCGGGAGGTACAATGAGCAGTTCTTC.

J is TRBJ2-5 and V is TRBV7-9, with 11 bases identical to TRBD2. Looked up from germline, CDR1 is SEHNR and CDR2 is FQNEAQ (reference sequence). The CDR3 loop spans 14 amino acids. J was trimmed by 13 bases and V by 5 bases; bases with no gene match: 12. CDR3 bases: TGTGCCAGCAGCCCGACCGGGACTAGCGGCAGGGGGTACTTC. The encoded protein is CASSPTGTSGRGYF.

The gene calls are TRBV5-5 and TRBJ2-3; D gene unclear. CDR3 length: 15 residues. Germline V gene data show CDR1 as SGHKS and CDR2 as YYEKEE (reference sequence). V was cut by 0 bases and J by 2 bases, with 10 bases left in between. CDR3 in DNA: TGTGCCAGCAGCTTGGCGGACGGGTCCACAGATACGCAGTATTTT. As protein: CASSLADGSTDTQYF.

The rearrangement links TRBV7-2 to TRBJ2-5, with 10 bases fitting TRBD1. Losses at the gene ends were 6 bases for V and 4 bases for J; bases not matched to a gene: 8. Germline lookup yields CDR1 SGHTA and CDR2 FQGNSA. This CDR3 region has 15 residues. Here the CDR3 reads CASRSDRGRGETQYF. In nucleotides, the CDR3 is TGTGCCAGCAGGAGCGACAGGGGGCGCGGAGAGACCCAGTACTTC.

The chain has TRBV5-1 and TRBJ2-5; 13 bases match TRBD2. The CDR3 totals 18 residues. Germline V lookup: CDR1 SGHRS, CDR2 YFSETQ. J was trimmed by 2 bases and V by 3 bases; bases with no gene match: 10. CDR3 residues: CASSWGGLAGIEQETQYF. The DNA for the CDR3 is TGCGCCAGCAGCTGGGGGGGACTAGCGGGAATAGAACAAGAGACCCAGTACTTC.

The chain carries TRBV5-6 and TRBJ2-2; D may be TRBD1 (5 bases). With 2 bases removed from V and 2 bases from J, the gap between germline ends came to 13 bases. CDR1 is SGHDT, CDR2 YYEEEE, per germline. This CDR3 region has 16 residues. CDR3 residues: CASSFGATVNTGELFF. CDR3 bases: TGTGCCAGCAGCTTCGGCGCGACAGTTAACACCGGGGAGCTGTTTTTT.

The chain recombines TRBV29-1 with TRBJ1-1; the D gene is possibly TRBD1 (6 bases). The germline gives CDR1 SQVTM, CDR2 ANQGSEA. The CDR3 is 13 residues long. The ends were cut back, 7 bases at V and 4 bases at J, with 16 bases in the middle. The CDR3 DNA follows: TGCAGCGCCGGAACAGGGATCGGCACTGAAGCTTTCTTT. It specifies CSAGTGIGTEAFF.

The table lists this clone with a count of one. The chain has TRBV19 and TRBJ1-4; D is perhaps TRBD1 (5 bases). The germline CDR1 and CDR2 sequences are LNHDA and SQIVND (reference sequence). The CDR3 is made up of 12 amino acids. V was pared by 7 bases and J by 11 bases, with 14 bases between. The CDR3 protein is CASTQGAGKLFF. CDR3 nucleotides: TGTGCCAGTACCCAGGGCGCGGGGAAACTGTTTTTT.